The present T cell receptor beta chain was sequenced within a study of T cells in women clearing cervical HPV infection. Whole-study results and caveats: Effector/memory and HPV-specific T cells were not isolated, and association timing is unknown.

Assay used: immunoSEQ multiplex PCR; TCRdb lists only in-frame clones, some missing. The sample includes 30,000 or so clones. Worth noting for this clone: The antigen is undetermined. The read terminates 3 residues ahead of where the CDR3 ends, so the germline J gene completes it.

The CDR3 covers 14 residues. With V trimmed by 0 bases and J by 2 bases, 4 bases remained unmatched. The V gene's germline CDR1 is DFQATT and CDR2 SNEGSKA (reference sequence). The J gene is TRBJ2-7, the V gene TRBV20-1, with TRBD2 matching 7 bases. The sequenced material came from blood buffy coat. This receptor was obtained from a woman aged 18 to 75 with a cervical HPV16 infection that either progressed to CIN3+ or cleared (not recorded which). The CDR3 here is CSAREASGAYEQYF. CDR3 DNA, as far as it was read: TGCAGTGCTAGAGAGGCTAGCGGAGCCTACGAG.